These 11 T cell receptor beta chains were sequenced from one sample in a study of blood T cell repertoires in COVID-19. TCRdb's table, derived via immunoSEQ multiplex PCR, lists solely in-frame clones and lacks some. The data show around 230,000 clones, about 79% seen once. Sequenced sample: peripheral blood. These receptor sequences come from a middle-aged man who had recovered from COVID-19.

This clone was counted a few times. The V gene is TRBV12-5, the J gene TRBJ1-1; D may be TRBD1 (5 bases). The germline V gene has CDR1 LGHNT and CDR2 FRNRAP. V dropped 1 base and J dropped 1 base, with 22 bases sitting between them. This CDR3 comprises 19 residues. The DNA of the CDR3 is TGTGCTAGTGGTTTGGGACGTACGACGGCTGGACAAACGAACACTGAAGCTTTCTTT. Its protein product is CASGLGRTTAGQTNTEAFF.

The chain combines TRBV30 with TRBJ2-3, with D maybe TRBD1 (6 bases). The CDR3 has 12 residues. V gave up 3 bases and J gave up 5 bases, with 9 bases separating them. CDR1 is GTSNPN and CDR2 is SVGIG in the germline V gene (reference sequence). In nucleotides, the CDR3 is TGTGCCTGGAGCCTACAGGGAGATACGCAGTATTTT. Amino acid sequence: CAWSLQGDTQYF.

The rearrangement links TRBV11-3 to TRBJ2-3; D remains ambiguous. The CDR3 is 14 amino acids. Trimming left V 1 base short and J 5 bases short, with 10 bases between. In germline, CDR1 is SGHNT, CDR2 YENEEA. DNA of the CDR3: TGTGCCAGCAGCTTAGTAACTTTCCGAGATACGCAGTATTTT. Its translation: CASSLVTFRDTQYF. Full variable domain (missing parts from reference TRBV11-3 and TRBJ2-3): EAGVVQSPRYKIIEKKQPVAFWCNPISGHNTLYWYLQNLGQGPELLIRYENEEAVDDSQLPKDRFSAERLKGVDSTLKIQPAELGDSAVYLCASSLVTFRDTQYFGPGTRLTVL.

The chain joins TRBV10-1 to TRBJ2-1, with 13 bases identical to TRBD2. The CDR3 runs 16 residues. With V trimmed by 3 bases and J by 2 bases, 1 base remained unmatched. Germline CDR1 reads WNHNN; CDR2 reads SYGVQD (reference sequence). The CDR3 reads CASSETSGRAYNEQFF. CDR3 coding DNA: TGCGCCAGCAGTGAAACTAGCGGGAGGGCCTACAATGAGCAGTTCTTC.

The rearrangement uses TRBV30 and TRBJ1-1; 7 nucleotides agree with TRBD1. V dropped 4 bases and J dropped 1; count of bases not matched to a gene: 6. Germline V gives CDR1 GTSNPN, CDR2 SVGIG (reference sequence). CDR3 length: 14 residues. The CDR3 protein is CAWNDWDRNTEAFF. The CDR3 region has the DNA TGTGCCTGGAACGATTGGGACAGGAACACTGAAGCTTTCTTT.

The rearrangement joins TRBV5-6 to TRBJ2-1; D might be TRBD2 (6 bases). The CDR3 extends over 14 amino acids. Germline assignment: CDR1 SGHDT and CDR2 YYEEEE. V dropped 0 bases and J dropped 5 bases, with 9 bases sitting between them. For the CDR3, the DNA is TGTGCCAGCAGCTTGGATGGAGGGGACAATGAGCAGTTCTTC. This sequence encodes CASSLDGGDNEQFF.

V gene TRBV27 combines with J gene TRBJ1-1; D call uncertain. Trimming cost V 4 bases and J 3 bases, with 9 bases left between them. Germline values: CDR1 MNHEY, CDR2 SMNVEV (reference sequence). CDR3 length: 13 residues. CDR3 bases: TGTGCCAGCAGTTATGAGTCTTACACTGAAGCTTTCTTT. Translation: CASSYESYTEAFF.

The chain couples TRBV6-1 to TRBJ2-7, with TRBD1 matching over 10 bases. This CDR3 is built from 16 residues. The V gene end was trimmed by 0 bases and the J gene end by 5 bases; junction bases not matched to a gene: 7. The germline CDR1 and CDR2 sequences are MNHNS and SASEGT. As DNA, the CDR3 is TGTGCCAGCAGTGAAGCAACCGGGACAGGGGTCGACGAGCAGTACTTC. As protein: CASSEATGTGVDEQYF.

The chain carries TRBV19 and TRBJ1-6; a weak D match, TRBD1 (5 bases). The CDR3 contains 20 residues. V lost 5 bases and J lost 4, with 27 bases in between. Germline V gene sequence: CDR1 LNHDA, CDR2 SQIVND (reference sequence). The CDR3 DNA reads TGTGCCAGTAGTCCTCCCACCGGCCCTCAGGGCTGGATTTATAATTCACCCCTCCACTTT. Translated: CASSPPTGPQGWIYNSPLHF.

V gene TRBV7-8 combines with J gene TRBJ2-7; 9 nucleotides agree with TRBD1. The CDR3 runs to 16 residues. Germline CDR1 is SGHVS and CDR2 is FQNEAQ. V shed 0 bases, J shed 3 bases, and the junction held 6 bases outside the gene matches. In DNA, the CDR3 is TGTGCCAGCAGCTTAGCGCCCGGGACAGGGATCTACGAGCAGTACTTC. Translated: CASSLAPGTGIYEQYF.

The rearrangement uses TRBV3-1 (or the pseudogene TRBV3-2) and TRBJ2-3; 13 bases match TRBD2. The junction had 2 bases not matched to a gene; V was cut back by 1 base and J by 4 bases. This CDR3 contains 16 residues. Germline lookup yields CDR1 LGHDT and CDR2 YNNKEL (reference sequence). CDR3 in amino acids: CASSQATSGRADTQYF. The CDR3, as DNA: TGTGCCAGCAGCCAAGCCACTAGCGGGAGGGCAGATACGCAGTATTTT.